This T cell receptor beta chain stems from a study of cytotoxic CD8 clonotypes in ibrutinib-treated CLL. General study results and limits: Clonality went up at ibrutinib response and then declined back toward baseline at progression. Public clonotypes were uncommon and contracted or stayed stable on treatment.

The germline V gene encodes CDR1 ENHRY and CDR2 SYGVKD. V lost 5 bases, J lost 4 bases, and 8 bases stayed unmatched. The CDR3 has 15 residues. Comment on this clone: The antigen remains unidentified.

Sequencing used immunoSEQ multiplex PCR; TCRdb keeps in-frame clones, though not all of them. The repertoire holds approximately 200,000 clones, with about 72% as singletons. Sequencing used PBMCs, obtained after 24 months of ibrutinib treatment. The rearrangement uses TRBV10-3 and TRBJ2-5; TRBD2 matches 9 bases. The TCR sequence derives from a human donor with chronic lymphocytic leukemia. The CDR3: CAISRTSDLGETQYF. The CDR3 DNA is TGTGCCATCAGTAGGACTAGCGATTTAGGAGAGACCCAGTACTTC.